These 10 T cell receptor beta chains share one sample of origin, sequenced in a study of a mutant IDH1 vaccine in newly diagnosed glioma listed by TCRdb under 2021. The time point label corresponds to: week 11, during vaccination. A 20-mer mutant IDH1 peptide at 300 micrograms in Montanide made up each vaccine dose, which was injected subcutaneously together with topical imiquimod. For these receptors, no antigen is known. The method was the immunoSEQ multiplex PCR assay. In TCRdb, the immuneACCESS table is reduced to in-frame sequences with V and J assigned. These tables do not hold every clone; where another copy was compared, an unresolved V gene accounts for under half, and the others remain unexplained. The sample has 20,000 to 25,000 clones on record, roughly 91% of them singletons. 5.7% of the sample is held by the ten biggest clonotypes. This specimen consisted of PBMCs, obtained from a glioma patient whose treatment included an IDH1 peptide vaccine. These receptors were collected from a woman aged 40 to 55 with glioma.

The chain carries TRBV4-2 and TRBJ2-7; possibly TRBD1 or TRBD2 for D (5 bases each). The CDR3 contains 16 residues. Germline CDR1 and CDR2: LGHNA and YNFKEQ. Trimming took 4 bases from V and 2 from J, leaving 18 bases between them. The CDR3 sequence: CASSPNVWRGAYEQYF. CDR3 nucleotides: TGTGCCAGCAGCCCTAATGTCTGGAGAGGGGCCTACGAGCAGTACTTC.

The genes are TRBV6-1 and TRBJ2-2, with D perhaps matching TRBD1 (5 bases). The V end was cut by 7 bases, the J end by 5 bases, with 14 bases between. The germline CDR1 and CDR2 sequences are MNHNS and SASEGT. This CDR3 spans 14 amino acids. The CDR3 sequence: CASTGQLTTGELFF. In DNA form, the CDR3 reads TGTGCCAGCACAGGACAATTAACTACCGGGGAGCTGTTTTTT.

This rearrangement joins TRBV5-1 to TRBJ1-1; weak D call: TRBD1 (6 bases). Per germline, CDR1 SGHRS and CDR2 YFSETQ. The length of the CDR3 is 13 residues. V was trimmed by 7 bases and J by 11 bases, leaving 21 bases between them. CDR3 amino acids: CASSGQNGLVAFF. As DNA, the CDR3 is TGCGCCAGCTCCGGACAGAATGGTCTCGTGGCTTTCTTT. The entire variable domain, with the rest obtained from reference TRBV5-1 and TRBJ1-1, is as follows: KAGVTQTPRYLIKTRGQQVTLSCSPISGHRSVSWYQQTPGQGLQFLFEYFSETQRNKGNFPGRFSGRQFSNSRSEMNVSTLELGDSALYLCASSGQNGLVAFFGQGTRLTVV.

The chain uses TRBV7-2 and TRBJ2-1, with D possibly TRBD2 on 6 matching bases. The V end lost 1 base, the J end lost 6 bases, and 16 bases lay between the germline ends. Per germline, CDR1 SGHTA and CDR2 FQGNSA. The CDR3 has 16 residues. This CDR3 reads CASSLGGVRFVNEQFF. CDR3 sequence (DNA): TGTGCCAGCAGCTTAGGGGGGGTCCGATTCGTCAATGAGCAGTTCTTC.

The chain combines TRBV4-2 with TRBJ2-7; 9 bases fit TRBD2. The CDR3 runs 16 residues. In germline, CDR1 is LGHNA, CDR2 YNFKEQ. V lost 4 bases, J lost 6 bases, and 13 bases stayed unmatched. The CDR3 spells CASSPFWVAGEGEQYF. CDR3 nucleotides: TGTGCCAGCAGCCCTTTTTGGGTAGCGGGAGAGGGCGAGCAGTACTTC.

The chain links TRBV6-1 to TRBJ2-1; D unclear. Looked up from germline, CDR1 is MNHNS and CDR2 is SASEGT. The CDR3 consists of 11 residues. The V gene lost 3 bases and the J gene lost 6 bases, with 3 bases spanning the gap. CDR3 nucleotides: TGTGCCAGCAGTGAGGTCAATGAGCAGTTCTTC. This sequence encodes CASSEVNEQFF.

The V gene is TRBV5-1, the J gene TRBJ1-4; 9 bases map to TRBD1. CDR3 size: 16 residues. From germline, CDR1 is SGHRS and CDR2 YFSETQ. V gave up 0 bases and J gave up 5 bases; unmatched junction bases: 5. Written as DNA, the CDR3 is TGCGCCAGCAGCTTGGCCGGCGGACAGGGGAATGAAAAACTGTTTTTT. Amino acids: CASSLAGGQGNEKLFF.

The gene calls are TRBV7-2 and TRBJ2-5; TRBD2 matches at 7 bases. This CDR3 region has 18 residues. Germline CDR1 and CDR2: SGHTA and FQGNSA. With 1 base clipped from V and 2 bases from J, the junction kept 13 bases outside the gene matches. The CDR3 loop is CASSLEFPFSGGQETQYF. In DNA form, the CDR3 reads TGTGCCAGCAGCTTAGAATTCCCCTTCTCCGGGGGGCAAGAGACCCAGTACTTC. The full variable domain, in which reference TRBV7-2 and TRBJ2-5 provide the parts outside the CDR3, is GAGVSQSPSNKVTEKGKDVELRCDPISGHTALYWYRQSLGQGLEFLIYFQGNSAPDKSGLPSDRFSAERTGGSVSTLTIQRTQQEDSAVYLCASSLEFPFSGGQETQYFGPGTRLLVL.

The rearrangement uses TRBV30 and TRBJ2-5; D ambiguous. V gave up 1 base and J gave up 4 bases, with 7 bases separating them. The CDR3 has 12 amino acids. Per the germline V gene, CDR1 is GTSNPN and CDR2 is SVGIG (reference sequence). The CDR3 DNA follows: TGTGCCTGGAGTGATCTGGGAGAGACCCAGTACTTC. Translating gives CAWSDLGETQYF.

The genes are TRBV18 and TRBJ1-3; TRBD1 might be the D (5 bases). Trimming shortened V by 5 bases and J by 2 bases, and 7 bases separated the two germline ends. CDR1 and CDR2 (germline): KGHSH, LQKENI. The CDR3 consists of 13 residues. CDR3 sequence (DNA): TGTGCCAGCTCAACAGGACCTGGAAACACCATATATTTT. Translation: CASSTGPGNTIYF.